These T cell receptor beta chains were read from a single sample in a study of T cell responses to AZD1222 COVID-19 vaccine. Measured with immunoSEQ multiplex PCR; TCRdb has only the in-frame clones, and not every one. Among about 84,000 clones, 75% to 95% were seen once, and the ten largest hold more than 9%. This sample comprised peripheral blood, obtained 28 days after the second AZD1222 dose. The receptors shown here come from an adult who received the AZD1222 COVID-19 vaccine. Each CDR3 is given with its conserved first and last residue. Fields, in order: J gene, V gene, clone size, D gene, CDR3 protein, CDR3 DNA. D genes are given only for firm matches. For some rows the clone size is stated as once, few or many, or as a class when expanded; others skip it.

>TRBJ2-1|TRBV3-1/TRBV3-2|NA|NA
CASSQTRAYNEQFF
TGTGCCAGCAGCCAAACCAGGGCCTACAATGAGCAGTTCTTC
>TRBJ2-7|TRBV2|NA|TRBD2
CASRERLAGASYEQYF
TGTGCCAGCAGGGAACGACTAGCGGGGGCTTCCTACGAGCAGTACTTC
>TRBJ2-7|TRBV4-2|NA|NA
CASSQASGDYEQYF
TGTGCCAGCAGCCAAGCCTCGGGGGACTACGAGCAGTACTTC
>TRBJ2-1|TRBV10-3|NA|TRBD2
CAISKQGTRYPNEQFF
TGTGCCATCAGTAAACAAGGGACTAGATACCCTAATGAGCAGTTCTTC
>TRBJ2-5|TRBV4-2|NA|TRBD1
CASSQERQGAGETQYF
TGTGCCAGCAGCCAAGAAAGGCAGGGGGCTGGAGAGACCCAGTACTTC
>TRBJ2-1|TRBV7-3|NA|NA
CASSSGATGRDEQFF
TGTGCCAGCAGCTCAGGTGCCACAGGGAGGGATGAGCAGTTCTTC
>TRBJ2-5|TRBV9|NA|TRBD2
CASSVGPLAGGETQYF
TGTGCCAGCAGCGTAGGCCCGCTAGCGGGGGGGGAGACCCAGTACTTC
>TRBJ2-6|TRBV19|NA|NA
CASSAGQPISGANVLTF
TGTGCCAGTAGTGCGGGCCAGCCCATCTCTGGGGCCAACGTCCTGACTTTC
>TRBJ2-5|TRBV5-1|NA|NA
CASSLVDRRETQYF
TGCGCCAGCAGCTTGGTAGACAGGAGAGAGACCCAGTACTTC
>TRBJ1-2|TRBV5-4|NA|NA
CASSLSTRTNYGYTF
TGTGCCAGCAGCTTATCAACCAGAACTAACTATGGCTACACCTTC
>TRBJ2-7|TRBV3-1/TRBV3-2|NA|NA
CASSLYTATYEQYF
TGTGCCAGCAGCCTGTATACGGCCACCTACGAGCAGTACTTC
>TRBJ1-1|TRBV24-1|NA|TRBD1
CATSDSTTGQMNTEAFF
TGTGCCACCAGTGATTCTACAACGGGACAGATGAACACTGAAGCTTTCTTT
>TRBJ2-7|TRBV5-1|NA|TRBD1
CASSRTPGTGQTSSEQYF
TGCGCCAGCAGCAGAACCCCCGGGACAGGGCAAACTTCCTCCGAGCAGTACTTC
>TRBJ1-1|TRBV19|NA|NA
CARFGAEEAFF
TGTGCCAGGTTCGGGGCCGAAGAAGCTTTCTTT
>TRBJ1-2|TRBV30|NA|NA
CAWSPGQLNYGYTF
TGTGCCTGGAGTCCAGGGCAGCTTAACTATGGCTACACCTTC
>TRBJ1-1|TRBV18|NA|NA
CASSPVDSWDTEAFF
TGTGCCAGCTCACCAGTGGACAGCTGGGACACTGAAGCTTTCTTT
>TRBJ1-1|TRBV11-2|NA|NA
CASSLGEGTEAFF
TGTGCCAGCAGCTTGGGGGAGGGGACTGAAGCTTTCTTT
>TRBJ2-1|TRBV11-2|NA|NA
CASSRDRGPKFF
TGTGCCAGCAGCCGCGACCGTGGTCCTAAGTTCTTC
>TRBJ2-3|TRBV7-9|once|TRBD2
CASSRSSGRGLTSTDTQYF
TGTGCCAGCAGCCGAAGTAGCGGGAGGGGATTGACTAGCACAGATACGCAGTATTTT
>TRBJ2-3|TRBV28|few|NA
CASTGGGSTDTQYF
TGTGCCAGCACGGGTGGGGGGAGCACAGATACGCAGTATTTT
>TRBJ2-7|TRBV7-3|NA|NA
CASRPLGRNYEQYF
TGTGCCAGCAGACCCCTGGGCAGAAACTACGAGCAGTACTTC
>TRBJ2-7|TRBV5-1|NA|TRBD2
CASGQSGRNAYEQYF
TGCGCCAGCGGACAAAGCGGGAGGAATGCCTACGAGCAGTACTTC
>TRBJ2-1|TRBV2|NA|NA
CASSPQAEQFF
TGTGCCAGCTCTCCGCAAGCTGAGCAGTTCTTC